What follows is one T cell receptor (beta chain) and its context. The table came from immunoSEQ multiplex PCR; TCRdb's copy has only in-frame clones and leaves some out. The sample includes roughly 100,000 clones, around 94% of them seen just once. The data were obtained in a study of T cell changes during pregnancy in multiple sclerosis. Germline trimming cut 4 bases from V and 1 base from J; bases unmatched to any gene: 14. The CDR3 extends over 19 amino acids. Per the germline V gene, CDR1 is SGHAT and CDR2 is FQNNGV. This receptor was identified in a female donor with multiple sclerosis, enrolled in a pregnancy study. This chain uses TRBV11-2 with TRBJ2-4; the match to TRBD1 covers 9 bases. This specimen was peripheral blood, taken after pregnancy. The CDR3 nucleotides read TGTGCCAGCAGCTCCGGGACAGGGTCCCCGTTTGGGGCCAAAAACATTCAGTACTTC. This sequence encodes CASSSGTGSPFGAKNIQYF.